This T cell receptor (beta chain) was observed in a study of human T cells and chemical hapten exposure (dated by TCRdb to about 2021). Study-wide context: For sensitization, 2% DPC in acetone was applied to an approximately 2 cm by approximately 2 cm area of upper inner arm skin. Throughout the approximately 25-week study period, patients were also given weekly therapeutic DPC doses on the scalp. Patch tests used Finn chambers with 0.01% DPC on the upper back, scored after 6 days by International Contact Dermatitis Research Group standards. Alopecia areata with under or over 50% scalp involvement, alopecia totalis and alopecia universalis were represented in the patient cohort, which was mostly female. Libraries were pooled for sequencing, and per-sample TCR yields varied mainly because of small differences in library volumes within the pool. Peripheral blood TCR repertoire changes were tracked in vivo in alopecia patients during primary and secondary sensitization to the hapten diphenylcyclopropenone (DPC). Patient blood was sampled pre-sensitization (week 0) and at 2, 6 and about 24 weeks after DPC sensitization. About 30 alopecia patients provided blood for TCR sequencing at one to four time points (pre-sensitization, 2, 6 and 24 weeks). Study-wide findings and limitations: After repeated subsampling, the strength of the expansion versus patch-test correlation and the threshold at which it became significant changed. Compared with pre-sensitization or healthy control sets, expanded TCRs formed significantly more large CDR3 similarity clusters, which is consistent with antigen-driven responses. Patch test score was positively correlated with the number of PT1 expanded TCRs, with significance at thresholds 8, 16 and 32 but not at 4. The number of TCRs above 1 in 1000 frequency did not change with DPC sensitization; there was no evidence of global repertoire structure alterations. All patients had alopecia, a presumed autoimmune disease, so their immune response might differ from that of healthy individuals.

To note about this clonotype: Its cognate antigen has yet to be identified. Nothing much larger sits one base from this clone, and base qualities are not available.

The time point label, as the study defines it: patch test 1, 2 weeks after DPC sensitization. This specimen's treatment or condition label, per the study, means: therapeutic diphenylcyclopropenone sensitization with weekly scalp DPC. Blood at each patch-test visit was drawn before the patch test was applied. To be eligible, patients had to be aged 18 to 70, diagnosed with alopecia and judged suitable for DPC therapy, while pregnant patients were excluded. Total RNA was extracted from unfractionated whole blood that had been collected in Tempus Blood RNA tubes. From the cysteine through the phenylalanine, the CDR3 covers 13 amino acids. Only the CDR3 DNA stays, 39 bases, in frame from base 1. Clipping removes 3 bases from V and 7 bases from J, with 5 as the unmatched junction base count. The germline V gene provides CDR1 MDHEN and CDR2 SYDVKM. Library preparation employed RACE. Data came from a NextSeq 500. During library preparation, unique molecular identifiers were attached to individual cDNA molecules so that TCRs could be counted in a quantitative, reproducible way. From each blood RNA sample, both TCR alpha and TCR beta chains were sequenced. As for the original processing: A median of around 100,000 TCRs per sample was observed, with a range of about 23,224 to 690,600. V, J and CDR3 annotation of the TCR reads was carried out using the Decombinator software suite. For the PS versus PT1 abundance plots, all samples were subsampled to the same number of TCRs (28,000). TCRs were defined as expanded if absent before sensitization and observed at least eight times at the 2-week time point. Using fastp trimming at Q25 and MiXCR clonotype assembly, TCRdb reanalyzed the public sequencing data and kept in-frame beta chains. Every entry covers one CDR3 protein and lists the most common genes and DNA from its rows. Here the V and J calls rest on TCRdb's processing, not on the authors' analysis. This sample lists tens of thousands of distinct CDR3 sequences; less than 9.5% were detected once. Around 4% of the sample comes from the top ten.

Sequencing used whole blood, obtained in connection with sensitization to the hapten diphenylcyclopropenone (DPC). Recombination connected TRBV28 to TRBJ2-5; 7 bases in the junction line up with TRBD1. The receptor comes from a woman in her 50s with alopecia areata. Some clones in this sample may be carry-over from other donors' samples. CDR3 sequence: CASSFGQASTQYF. The sequence in DNA is TGTGCCAGCAGTTTTGGACAGGCTTCGACCCAGTACTTC.